The source of this T cell receptor beta chain is a study of blood T cell dynamics during melanoma immunotherapy. For the study at large: First-line therapy was either pembrolizumab or nivolumab with ipilimumab for metastatic melanoma. Study-wide findings and caveats: Whether repertoire-driving clones were melanoma-specific could not be determined.

Points on this clone: Antigen specificity is unknown.

This CDR3 contains 15 residues. V was clipped by 5 bases and J by 0 bases, with 13 bases between them. The V gene's germline CDR1 is SGHVS and CDR2 FQNEAQ. Time point given: week 3, after first cycle of checkpoint inhibitor. Apart from a couple of fast progressors, RECIST 1.1 response was judged 12 weeks post-infusion. The data were produced by immunoSEQ multiplex PCR, yet TCRdb's version contains in-frame clones alone and is incomplete. Among 25,000 to 35,000 clones listed, 65% to 85% were seen once. The chain has TRBV7-8 and TRBJ2-5; either TRBD1 or TRBD2 may supply D (5 bases each). The source of this sequence is a human donor with melanoma. This sample comprised blood, obtained from a patient treated with checkpoint blockade. The CDR3 DNA follows: TGTGCCAGCAGCCGAGGGACCACGTACCAAGAGACCCAGTACTTC. Its translation: CASSRGTTYQETQYF.